The text below deals with one T cell receptor beta chain. The antigen is unknown. Amplification used 60 Vbeta primers and 13 Jbeta primers. This table comes from immunoSEQ multiplex PCR, and its TCRdb copy is limited to in-frame clones, with some not included. Among 100,000 to 150,000 clones listed, around four fifths were seen once. Germline CDR1 is SGHTA and CDR2 is FQGNSA. CDR3 length equals 15 residues. V shed 0 bases, J shed 4 bases, and the junction held 4 bases outside the gene matches. This entry is derived from a study of cytomegalovirus exposure and HLA in healthy donors. Study-wide results and caveats: 87-base-pair reads could not separate some V segments, including TRBV6-2 and TRBV6-3.

The V gene is TRBV7-2, the J gene TRBJ2-7; 9 bases line up with TRBD2. This receptor was obtained from a boy aged 5-17 years in good health and CMV-seronegative. Sequenced input: PBMCs. CDR3 DNA sequence: TGTGCCAGCAGCTTAGCTAGCGGGAGTGGGTACGAGCAGTACTTC. Translation: CASSLASGSGYEQYF.